This entry is about one TCR beta chain. These data belong to a study of OX40 agonist ivuxolimab in advanced cancers. For the study at large: Mean age 60 years, range about 20 to 79; 82.7% male.

Trimming took 5 bases from V and 3 from J, leaving 17 bases between them. CDR3 length equals 15 residues. Germline assignment: CDR1 MDHEN and CDR2 SYDVKM. Generated by immunoSEQ multiplex PCR, the TCRdb table keeps only in-frame clones and is missing some. The sample records tens of thousands of clones, 70% to 90% being singletons. This specimen was CD4+ or CD8+ T cells sorted from blood, taken in a trial of the OX40 agonist ivuxolimab. The sequence was obtained from an adult with an advanced solid tumor such as melanoma, head and neck, liver or kidney cancer. The gene calls are TRBV28 and TRBJ2-7, with D perhaps matching TRBD2 (6 bases). CDR3 loop: CASSPLVAADYEQYF. The DNA for the CDR3 is TGTGCCAGCAGTCCCCTTGTAGCGGCAGACTACGAGCAGTACTTC.